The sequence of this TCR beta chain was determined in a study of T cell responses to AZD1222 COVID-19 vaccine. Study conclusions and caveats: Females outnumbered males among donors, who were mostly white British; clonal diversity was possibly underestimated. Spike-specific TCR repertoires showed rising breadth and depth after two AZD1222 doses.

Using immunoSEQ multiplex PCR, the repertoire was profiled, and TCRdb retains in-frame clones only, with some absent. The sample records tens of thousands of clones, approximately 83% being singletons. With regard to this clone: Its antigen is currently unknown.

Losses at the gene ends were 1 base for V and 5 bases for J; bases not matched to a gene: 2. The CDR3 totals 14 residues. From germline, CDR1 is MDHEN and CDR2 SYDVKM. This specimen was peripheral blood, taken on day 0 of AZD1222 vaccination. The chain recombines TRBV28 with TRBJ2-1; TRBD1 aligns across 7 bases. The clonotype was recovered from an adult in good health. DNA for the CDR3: TGTGCCAGCAGTTTATCCGGGACAGACAATGAGCAGTTCTTC. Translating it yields CASSLSGTDNEQFF.